One T cell receptor beta chain is described in this entry. These data are taken from a study of beta chain features in type 1 diabetes. Across the study: All of the samples together had roughly 98 million sorted cells examined.

Sequenced material consisted of expressed TCRB transcripts (all of the isolated RNA was reverse transcribed). Libraries were prepared by immunoSEQ multiplex PCR; TCRdb keeps only in-frame clonotypes and omits some of them. This table holds hundreds of thousands of clones, around 12% found once. The J segment lost 4 bases and the V segment lost 0 bases, leaving 3 bases of the junction unmatched. This CDR3 has 15 amino acids. In germline, CDR1 is SGHKS, CDR2 YYEKEE (reference sequence). This TCR came from a man between 18 and 29 years old in good health. Sequenced sample: naive CD4+ T cells from blood. V and J are TRBV5-5 and TRBJ2-2; TRBD1 agrees at 7 bases. As DNA, the CDR3 is TGTGCCAGCAGCTTGGACAGGGGAATCACCGGGGAGCTGTTTTTT. Protein sequence: CASSLDRGITGELFF.